This T cell receptor (beta chain) was sequenced for a study of early T cells in non-severe SARS-CoV-2 infection. Looking at the study overall: Whole-blood bulk RNA, unsorted, was sequenced, and chains were unpaired. Study-wide findings and caveats: Sequences matched to VDJdb favored anti-spike CD8 responses, while private and CD4 specificities were missed.

Ten or more counts support this clonotype. Its target is unknown. The V end lost 5 bases, the J end lost 4 bases, and 16 bases lay between the germline ends. The CDR3 spans 15 residues. Germline assignment: CDR1 SGHTA and CDR2 FQGNSA. Unique molecular identifiers were affixed to single, distinct cDNA molecules. TCRdb reprocessed the 5' RACE reads with MiXCR, giving one entry per CDR3 protein. The table has 35,000 to 50,000 distinct CDR3 sequences, approximately 6.9% seen once. The rearrangement joins TRBV7-2 to TRBJ2-3; D may be TRBD1 (7 bases). The sequencing sample was made of whole blood. This TCR was recovered from an adult who was a healthcare worker with PCR-confirmed SARS-CoV-2 infection or an uninfected control (not recorded which). The CDR3 bases are TGTGCCAGCAGCGGGACAGCGGGTCCCTCAGATACGCAGTATTTT. As protein: CASSGTAGPSDTQYF.